A single sample gave rise to the 9 T cell receptor beta chains below, sequenced in a study of cytomegalovirus exposure and HLA in healthy donors. PCR was performed using 60 Vbeta and 13 Jbeta primers. Sequencing used immunoSEQ multiplex PCR; TCRdb keeps in-frame clones, though not all of them. This repertoire shows roughly 190,000 clones, 75% to 80% found once; its top ten account for 2.9%. Sequencing input: PBMCs. The origin of the receptors is a female donor in good health and CMV-seronegative.

J is TRBJ1-1 and V is TRBV28; 7 bases map to TRBD1. Germline-derived CDR1 and CDR2 are MDHEN and SYDVKM. The CDR3 is 14 residues long. J was trimmed by 4 bases and V by 3 bases; bases with no gene match: 5. CDR3 nucleotides: TGTGCCAGCAGTTTGTTGACAGGGTTCACTGAAGCTTTCTTT. This codes for CASSLLTGFTEAFF. Based on the CDR3 plus reference TRBV28 and TRBJ1-1, the full variable domain is DVKVTQSSRYLVKRTGEKVFLECVQDMDHENMFWYRQDPGLGLRLIYFSYDVKMKEKGDIPEGYSVSREKKERFSLILESASTNQTSMYLCASSLLTGFTEAFFGQGTRLTVV.

This clone appeared a few times. This same CDR3 is encoded by further DNA sequences in the sample. The V call is TRBV7-9, the J call TRBJ1-1; no definite D call. CDR3 length: 13 amino acids. Trimming left V 3 bases short and J 2 bases short, with 7 bases between. The germline V gene has CDR1 SEHNR and CDR2 FQNEAQ (reference sequence). CDR3 in DNA: TGTGCCAGCAGCTTTACGGGAAACACTGAAGCTTTCTTT. Amino acids: CASSFTGNTEAFF.

The V and J genes are TRBV15 and TRBJ2-3; no reliable D call. V lost 5 bases and J 6 bases, leaving 18 bases between the germline ends. This CDR3 has 15 residues. Germline assignment: CDR1 LNHNV and CDR2 YYDKDF (reference sequence). CDR3: CATSPRLISVDTQYF. As DNA, the CDR3 is TGTGCCACCAGCCCCCGATTGATCTCAGTTGATACGCAGTATTTT.

The V gene is TRBV29-1, the J gene TRBJ2-7, with 14 nucleotides matching TRBD2. The junction had 23 bases not matched to a gene; V was cut back by 6 bases and J by 7 bases. CDR1 is SQVTM, CDR2 ANQGSEA, per germline. The CDR3 contains 19 residues. In DNA form, the CDR3 reads TGCAGCGTCGGAACATATGGAAGCGGGACTAGCGGGAGAAGTAATGAGCAGTACTTC. This sequence encodes CSVGTYGSGTSGRSNEQYF.

The J gene is TRBJ2-3, the V gene TRBV28, with D uncertain. Deletions cut 7 bases from V and 2 bases from J, with 7 bases between. The CDR3 loop spans 12 amino acids. Germline V lookup: CDR1 MDHEN, CDR2 SYDVKM. The CDR3 spells CASTEATDTQYF. The CDR3 DNA follows: TGTGCCAGCACCGAAGCCACAGATACGCAGTATTTT.

This clone has just a few counts. V gene TRBV18 combines with J gene TRBJ1-1; D is perhaps TRBD1 (5 bases). CDR1 is KGHSH, CDR2 LQKENI, per germline. This CDR3 spans 11 amino acids. Trimming took off 3 bases at V and 7 bases at J, with 6 bases between the two ends. CDR3 sequence (DNA): TGTGCCAGCTCACCCGACAGTGAAGCTTTCTTT. It yields the protein CASSPDSEAFF.

V gene TRBV28 combines with J gene TRBJ2-1; TRBD1 is a possible D gene (5 bases). Trimming shortened V by 10 bases and J by 6 bases, and 10 bases separated the two germline ends. The CDR3 is 11 amino acids. Germline values: CDR1 MDHEN, CDR2 SYDVKM. CDR3 in DNA: TGTGCCATAGCAGGGATCAATGAGCAGTTCTTC. Residues: CAIAGINEQFF.

This clone was observed a handful of times. J is TRBJ2-7 and V is TRBV7-9, with 10 bases lining up with TRBD2. With V trimmed by 6 bases and J by 2 bases, 7 bases remained unmatched. CDR3 size: 15 residues. Germline values: CDR1 SEHNR, CDR2 FQNEAQ (reference sequence). In DNA form, the CDR3 reads TGTGCCAGCAGTCCCCTAGCGGGGGCCACCTACGAGCAGTACTTC. As protein: CASSPLAGATYEQYF.

The chain joins TRBV6-1 to TRBJ2-5, with D possibly TRBD1 on 6 matching bases. The J call is doubtful: the DNA matches TRBJ2-7 better. From germline, CDR1 is MNHNS and CDR2 SASEGT. The CDR3 spans 14 residues. The CDR3 loop reads CASSEAGTIYEQYF. The CDR3 DNA sequence: TGTGCCAGCAGTGAAGCTGGGACAATCTACGAGCAGTACTTC.